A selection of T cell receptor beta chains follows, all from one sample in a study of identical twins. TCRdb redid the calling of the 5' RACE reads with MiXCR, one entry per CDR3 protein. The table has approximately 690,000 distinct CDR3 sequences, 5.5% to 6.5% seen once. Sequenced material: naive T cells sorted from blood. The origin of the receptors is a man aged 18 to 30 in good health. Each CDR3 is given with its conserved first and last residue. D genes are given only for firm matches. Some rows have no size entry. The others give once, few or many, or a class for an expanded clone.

CDR3nt: TGCGCCAGCAGCCCTGGCCCTAGCGGGAGCCGGAGAAATGAGCAGTTCTTC; CDR3aa: CASSPGPSGSRRNEQFF; v_gene: TRBV5-1; d_gene: TRBD2; abundance: few; j_gene: TRBJ2-1
CDR3nt: TGTGCCAGCAGTGCAGGGGGTACAGGGGGGAATCAGCCCCAGCATTTT; CDR3aa: CASSAGGTGGNQPQHF; v_gene: TRBV25-1; d_gene: TRBD1; abundance: .; j_gene: TRBJ1-5
CDR3nt: TGTGCCAGCAGCTTGGGTGACAGGGGGAGGAATGAGCAGTTCTTC; CDR3aa: CASSLGDRGRNEQFF; v_gene: TRBV5-4; d_gene: TRBD1; abundance: many; j_gene: TRBJ2-1
CDR3nt: TGCGCCAGCAGTGCCCTGGACAGCGGGACTAGCGGAGAGTTGGGCGAGCAGTACTTC; CDR3aa: CASSALDSGTSGELGEQYF; v_gene: TRBV10-1; d_gene: TRBD2; abundance: .; j_gene: TRBJ2-7
CDR3nt: TGTGCCACCAGTCTCGCGGGGTCGGGGGAGCAGTTCTTC; CDR3aa: CATSLAGSGEQFF; v_gene: TRBV24-1; d_gene: .; abundance: few; j_gene: TRBJ2-1
CDR3nt: TGCGCCAGCAGCCAAGTGCAGTCTAATGAAAAACTGTTTTTT; CDR3aa: CASSQVQSNEKLFF; v_gene: TRBV4-1; d_gene: .; abundance: .; j_gene: TRBJ1-4
CDR3nt: TGCAGTGCTAGACCCACCCTAGCGGGAGTGGGAGAGACCCAGTACTTC; CDR3aa: CSARPTLAGVGETQYF; v_gene: TRBV20-1; d_gene: TRBD2; abundance: .; j_gene: TRBJ2-5
CDR3nt: TGTGCCAGCAGCCAAAATACAGGGGTAGGGTCACCCCTCCACTTT; CDR3aa: CASSQNTGVGSPLHF; v_gene: TRBV3-1; d_gene: TRBD1; abundance: few; j_gene: TRBJ1-6
CDR3nt: TGTGCCAGCAGCCCCCGACCGGGACTAGCGGAAGAGACCCAGTACTTC; CDR3aa: CASSPRPGLAEETQYF; v_gene: TRBV7-9; d_gene: TRBD2; abundance: few; j_gene: TRBJ2-5
CDR3nt: TGTGCCAGCAGCTACCTAGGGCTAGCGGCAGATACGCAGTATTTT; CDR3aa: CASSYLGLAADTQYF; v_gene: TRBV7-9; d_gene: TRBD2; abundance: few; j_gene: TRBJ2-3
CDR3nt: TGTGCCAGTAGTATAGGGACAGGGGTCCGTGGCTACACCTTC; CDR3aa: CASSIGTGVRGYTF; v_gene: TRBV19; d_gene: TRBD1; abundance: .; j_gene: TRBJ1-2
CDR3nt: TGTGCCAGCAGTTTAAGTCGCAGTCTCGGCACGCAGTATTTT; CDR3aa: CASSLSRSLGTQYF; v_gene: TRBV12-3/TRBV12-4; d_gene: .; abundance: many; j_gene: TRBJ2-3
CDR3nt: TGTGCCAGCAGCTTCCCGGGACTAGCAGTAAACAATGAGCAGTTCTTC; CDR3aa: CASSFPGLAVNNEQFF; v_gene: TRBV7-2; d_gene: TRBD2; abundance: many; j_gene: TRBJ2-1
CDR3nt: TGTGCCAGCAGGAATAGGACCATATTGAGGAGGGATGGAACTGAAGCTTTCTTT; CDR3aa: CASRNRTILRRDGTEAFF; v_gene: TRBV6-1; d_gene: .; abundance: many; j_gene: TRBJ1-1
CDR3nt: TGTGCCAGCAGTTTTGTACTAGCCTTGGAGACCCAGTACTTC; CDR3aa: CASSFVLALETQYF; v_gene: TRBV12-3/TRBV12-4; d_gene: .; abundance: many; j_gene: TRBJ2-5
CDR3nt: TGCGCCAGCAGCCAAAAGGGCCAGGGGTGGTACAATGAGCAGTTCTTC; CDR3aa: CASSQKGQGWYNEQFF; v_gene: TRBV4-1; d_gene: .; abundance: .; j_gene: TRBJ2-1
CDR3nt: TGTGCCAGCAGCGTTGAGGGACAGGGAAACTACAATGAGCAGTTCTTC; CDR3aa: CASSVEGQGNYNEQFF; v_gene: TRBV9; d_gene: TRBD1; abundance: many; j_gene: TRBJ2-1
CDR3nt: TGTGCCAGCAGCTTAGGAAGGGGGCTTAGCAATCAGCCCCAGCATTTT; CDR3aa: CASSLGRGLSNQPQHF; v_gene: TRBV11-2; d_gene: TRBD1; abundance: few; j_gene: TRBJ1-5
CDR3nt: TGCAGTGCTAGGCTGGATAATAGCAATCAGCCCCAGCATTTT; CDR3aa: CSARLDNSNQPQHF; v_gene: TRBV20-1; d_gene: .; abundance: many; j_gene: TRBJ1-5
CDR3nt: TGTGCCAGCAGTTTAATCGGAACAGGGAGGAAACATGAGCAGTTCTTC; CDR3aa: CASSLIGTGRKHEQFF; v_gene: TRBV28; d_gene: .; abundance: .; j_gene: TRBJ2-1
CDR3nt: TGTGCCAGCAGTGAGACTAGCGGGGGATTTTACCAAGAGACCCAGTACTTC; CDR3aa: CASSETSGGFYQETQYF; v_gene: TRBV28; d_gene: TRBD2; abundance: many; j_gene: TRBJ2-5
CDR3nt: TGCGCCAGCAGCTTGGCCGGGACAGGGGGCTATGGCTACACCTTC; CDR3aa: CASSLAGTGGYGYTF; v_gene: TRBV5-1; d_gene: TRBD1; abundance: many; j_gene: TRBJ1-2
CDR3nt: TGCAGCGTCAGAGGGGGCAGGGGACAAGAGACCCAGTACTTC; CDR3aa: CSVRGGRGQETQYF; v_gene: TRBV29-1; d_gene: TRBD1; abundance: many; j_gene: TRBJ2-5
CDR3nt: TGCAGTGCTCCGCGGACTAGCGGGAGGGCCCTCACCTACGAGCAGTACTTC; CDR3aa: CSAPRTSGRALTYEQYF; v_gene: TRBV20-1; d_gene: TRBD2; abundance: few; j_gene: TRBJ2-7
CDR3nt: TGCAGCGCCGGACAGGGGGTCTCTGGAAACACCATATATTTT; CDR3aa: CSAGQGVSGNTIYF; v_gene: TRBV29-1; d_gene: TRBD1; abundance: many; j_gene: TRBJ1-3
CDR3nt: TGTGCCAGCAGTTTGCGGACAGGGGGCCATCAGCCCCAGCATTTT; CDR3aa: CASSLRTGGHQPQHF; v_gene: TRBV12-3/TRBV12-4; d_gene: TRBD1; abundance: many; j_gene: TRBJ1-5